These 3 T cell receptor beta chains were sequenced from one sample in a study of T cell responses to AZD1222 COVID-19 vaccine. The data were produced by immunoSEQ multiplex PCR, yet TCRdb's version contains in-frame clones alone and is incomplete. The repertoire holds around 250,000 clones, with roughly 93% as singletons. Specimen: peripheral blood, collected on day 0 of AZD1222 vaccination. The receptors derive from an adult in good health.

This chain joins TRBV5-8 and TRBJ1-6, with D possibly TRBD1 on 5 matching bases. The V gene's germline CDR1 is SGHTS and CDR2 YDEGEE. CDR3 length equals 15 residues. Trimming cost V 4 bases and J 10 bases, with 18 bases left between them. In DNA, the CDR3 is TGTGCCAGCAGCCTCGCCGGGACTTTTGGATCACCCCTCCACTTT. Its protein is CASSLAGTFGSPLHF.

The chain uses TRBV5-1 and TRBJ1-4; D is possibly TRBD1 (6 bases). The CDR3 extends over 15 amino acids. Trimming took 5 bases from V and 7 from J, leaving 18 bases between them. Germline loops: CDR1 SGHRS, CDR2 YFSETQ. The CDR3 DNA sequence: TGCGCCAGCAGGGATCGACAGGCCGGAGGTGAAAAACTGTTTTTT. It encodes CASRDRQAGGEKLFF. Full variable domain (missing parts from reference TRBV5-1 and TRBJ1-4): KAGVTQTPRYLIKTRGQQVTLSCSPISGHRSVSWYQQTPGQGLQFLFEYFSETQRNKGNFPGRFSGRQFSNSRSEMNVSTLELGDSALYLCASRDRQAGGEKLFFGSGTQLSVL.

The chain uses TRBV27 and TRBJ1-4; D ambiguous. CDR3 length: 15 residues. Trimming took off 0 bases at V and 2 bases at J, with 7 bases between the two ends. The germline V gene encodes CDR1 MNHEY and CDR2 SMNVEV (reference sequence). CDR3 nucleotides: TGTGCCAGCAGTTTATCAGGGCTCACTAATGAAAAACTGTTTTTT. Protein product: CASSLSGLTNEKLFF.